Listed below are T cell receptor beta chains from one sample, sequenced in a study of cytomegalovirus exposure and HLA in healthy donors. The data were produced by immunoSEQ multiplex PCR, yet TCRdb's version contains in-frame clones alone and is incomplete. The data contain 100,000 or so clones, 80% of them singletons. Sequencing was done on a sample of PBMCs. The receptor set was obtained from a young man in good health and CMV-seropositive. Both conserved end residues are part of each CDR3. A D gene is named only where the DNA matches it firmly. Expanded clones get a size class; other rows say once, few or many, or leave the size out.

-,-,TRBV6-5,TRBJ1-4,TGTGCCAGCAGTTCCCCGGGACTGGGAAATGAAAAACTGTTTTTT,CASSSPGLGNEKLFF
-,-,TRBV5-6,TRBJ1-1,TGTGCCAGCAGCATAGGACCCAGCCGGGGCACTGAAGCTTTCTTT,CASSIGPSRGTEAFF
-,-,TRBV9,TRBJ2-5,TGTGCCAGCAGCGCCTGGGGGGGCACTGAGGAGACCCAGTACTTC,CASSAWGGTEETQYF
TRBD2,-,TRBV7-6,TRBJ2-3,TGTGCCAGCAGCCGGACTGGGGGGGGCACAGATACGCAGTATTTT,CASSRTGGGTDTQYF
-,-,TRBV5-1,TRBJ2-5,TGCGCCAGCAGCTTGGTGGGCCTACAAGAGACCCAGTACTTC,CASSLVGLQETQYF
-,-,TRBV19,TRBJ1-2,TGTGCCAGTAGTATTTTGGAGGAAAGCAGTAACTATGGCTACACCTTC,CASSILEESSNYGYTF
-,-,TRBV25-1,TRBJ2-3,TGTGCCAGTGCCACTAGCACAGATACGCAGTATTTT,CASATSTDTQYF
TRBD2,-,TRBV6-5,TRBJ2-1,TGTGCCAGCAAACTACGGGGGGAGTACAATGAGCAGTTCTTC,CASKLRGEYNEQFF
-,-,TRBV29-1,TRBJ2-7,TGCAGCGTTGAAGATCGTGGCAGCTCCTACGAGCAGTACTTC,CSVEDRGSSYEQYF
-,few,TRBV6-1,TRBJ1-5,TGTGCCAGCAGTGAAACCGGGAGGGAGTTGCCCCAGCATTTT,CASSETGRELPQHF
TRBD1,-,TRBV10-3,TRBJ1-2,TGTGCCATCAGGCTCGGGACAGGGGACTATGGCTACACCTTC,CAIRLGTGDYGYTF
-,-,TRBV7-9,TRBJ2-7,TGTGCCAGCAGCTTAAGTGCAGGCTCCTACGAGCAGTACTTC,CASSLSAGSYEQYF
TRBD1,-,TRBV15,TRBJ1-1,TGTGCCACCAGCAGAGGTAGGCTCTTACCAGCCGAGGGGGCGTCGGACACTGAAGCTTTCTTT,CATSRGRLLPAEGASDTEAFF
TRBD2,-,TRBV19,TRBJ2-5,TGTGCCAGTAGCCCGATGGGGAGCGGGGGGTTCGAGACCCAGTACTTC,CASSPMGSGGFETQYF
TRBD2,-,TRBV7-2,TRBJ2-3,TGTGCCAGCAGCCGTAGCGGGGGGGATACGCAGTATTTT,CASSRSGGDTQYF
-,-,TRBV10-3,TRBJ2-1,TGTGCCACCCAGGGCTGGGGCGGGGACAATGAGCAGTTCTTC,CATQGWGGDNEQFF
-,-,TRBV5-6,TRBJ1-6,TGTGCCGAGGGATCATGGTATGAAGGGAATTCACCCCTCCACTTT,CAEGSWYEGNSPLHF
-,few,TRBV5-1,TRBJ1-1,TGCGCCAGCAAGGAGCTTCGCACGAACACTGAAGCTTTCTTT,CASKELRTNTEAFF
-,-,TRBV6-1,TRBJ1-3,TGTGCCGGCAAAGCATCTCACTCTGGAAACACCATATATTTT,CAGKASHSGNTIYF
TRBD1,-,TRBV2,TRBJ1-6,TGTGCCAGCAGTGCACAGGGGGCCGGGAATTCACCCCTCCACTTT,CASSAQGAGNSPLHF
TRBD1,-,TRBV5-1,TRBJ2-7,TGCGCCAGCAGCTTGTCGGGACAGGGATACGAGCAGTACTTC,CASSLSGQGYEQYF
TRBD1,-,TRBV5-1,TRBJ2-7,TGCGCCAGCAGCTTGGGACAGGGCCCGACCTACGAGCAGTACTTC,CASSLGQGPTYEQYF
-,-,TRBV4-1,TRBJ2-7,TGCGCCAGCAGCCAAGTAAGGGACATGGCCCTCGAGCAGTACTTC,CASSQVRDMALEQYF
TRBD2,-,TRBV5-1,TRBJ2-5,TGCGCCAGCAGCTTGGTCGGGAGGCGACAAGAGACCCAGTACTTC,CASSLVGRRQETQYF
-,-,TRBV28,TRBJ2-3,TGTGCCAGCAGTTTGGGAACGACTAGTGAACGGGACACAGATACGCAGTATTTT,CASSLGTTSERDTDTQYF
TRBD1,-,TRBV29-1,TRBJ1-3,TGCAGCGGTACAGGGGGGCTCTCTGGAAACACCATATATTTT,CSGTGGLSGNTIYF
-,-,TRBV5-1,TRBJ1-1,TGCGCCAGCAGCTTGGCGGGACAGAACACTGAAGCTTTCTTT,CASSLAGQNTEAFF
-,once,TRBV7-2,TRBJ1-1,TGTGCCAGCAGCCTTAACACTGAAGCTTTCTTT,CASSLNTEAFF
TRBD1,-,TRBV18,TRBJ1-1,TGTGCCAGCTGCGCGGGACAGGAACTTGAAGCTTTCTTT,CASCAGQELEAFF
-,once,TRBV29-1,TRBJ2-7,TGCAGCGCCGAAGGGCAGGGCTACGAGCAGTACTTC,CSAEGQGYEQYF